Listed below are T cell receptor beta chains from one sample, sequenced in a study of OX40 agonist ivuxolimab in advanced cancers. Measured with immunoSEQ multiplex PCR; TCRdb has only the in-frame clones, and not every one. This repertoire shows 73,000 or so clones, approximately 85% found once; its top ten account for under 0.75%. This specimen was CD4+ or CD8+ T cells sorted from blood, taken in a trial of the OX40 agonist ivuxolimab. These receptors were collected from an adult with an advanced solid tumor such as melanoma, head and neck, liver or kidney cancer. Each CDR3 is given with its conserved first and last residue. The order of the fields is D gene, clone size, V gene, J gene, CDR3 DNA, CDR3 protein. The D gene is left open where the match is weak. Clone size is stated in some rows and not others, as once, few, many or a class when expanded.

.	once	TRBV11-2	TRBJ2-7	TGTGCCAGCAGACTCAACGCCGGCCATCCCTACGAGCAGTACTTC	CASRLNAGHPYEQYF
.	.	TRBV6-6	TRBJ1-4	TGTGCCAGCAGTCTCAGGGAACAGGGAAGAAAACTGTTTTTT	CASSLREQGRKLFF
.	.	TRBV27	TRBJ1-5	TGTGCCAGCAGTTTAGTAGGGAAACAGCCCCAGCATTTT	CASSLVGKQPQHF
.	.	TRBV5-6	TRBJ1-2	TGTGCCAGCAGCGTCCAGGAGGGAAGTTATGGCTACACCTTC	CASSVQEGSYGYTF
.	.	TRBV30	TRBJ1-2	TGTGCCTGGAGTCCGAGGAACTATGGCTACACCTTC	CAWSPRNYGYTF
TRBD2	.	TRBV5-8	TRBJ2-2	TGTGCCAGCAGCATAGGGACTAGGAACACCGGGGAGCTGTTTTTT	CASSIGTRNTGELFF
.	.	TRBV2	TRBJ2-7	TGTGCCAGCAGCCCGGACACCACCTACGAGCAGTACTTC	CASSPDTTYEQYF
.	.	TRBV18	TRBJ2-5	TGTGCCAGCTCACCAATTTCCCAAGAGACCCAGTACTTC	CASSPISQETQYF
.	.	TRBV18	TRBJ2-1	TGTGCCAGCTCACCACCCGGGTTTGAGCAGTTCTTC	CASSPPGFEQFF
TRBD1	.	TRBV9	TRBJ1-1	TGTGCCAGCGGACGTTCAGGGGGCGGCGAAGCTTTCTTT	CASGRSGGGEAFF
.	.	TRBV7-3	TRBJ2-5	TGTGCCAGCAGCCGACAGGATCAAGAGACCCAGTACTTC	CASSRQDQETQYF
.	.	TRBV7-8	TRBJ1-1	TGTGCCAGCAGCTCCCGGGAGGCGGCTGAAGCTTTCTTT	CASSSREAAEAFF
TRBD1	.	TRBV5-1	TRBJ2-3	TGCGCCAGCAGCTTAGGACAGGGGGGGAACACAGATACGCAGTATTTT	CASSLGQGGNTDTQYF
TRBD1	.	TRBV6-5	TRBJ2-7	TGTGCCAGCCGTCGTGGACAGGGGCCCTACGAGCAGTACTTC	CASRRGQGPYEQYF
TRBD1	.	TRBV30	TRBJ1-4	TGTGCCTGCAAGGGACAGGGGGCGGCTAATGAAAAACTGTTTTTT	CACKGQGAANEKLFF
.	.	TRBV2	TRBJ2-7	TGTGCCAGTCGGGTCACGTACGAGCAGTACTTC	CASRVTYEQYF
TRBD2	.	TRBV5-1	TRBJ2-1	TGCGCCAGCAGCTCTCTAGCGGGGAGTTCCAACAATGAGCAGTTCTTC	CASSSLAGSSNNEQFF
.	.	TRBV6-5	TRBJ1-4	TGTGCCAGCAGTTACTCGGGGAGCAGCGATGAAAAACTGTTTTTT	CASSYSGSSDEKLFF
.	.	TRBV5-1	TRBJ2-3	TGCGCCAGCAGCTTGAACGGGCCCTCAGAGGCAGATACGCAGTATTTT	CASSLNGPSEADTQYF
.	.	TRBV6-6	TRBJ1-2	TGTGCCAGCAGTTACCCGCAGGGAGGGGATGGCTACACCTTC	CASSYPQGGDGYTF
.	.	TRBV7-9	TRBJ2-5	TGTGCCAGCAGCCGCGACCTGGTCGGAGGACAAGAGACCCAGTACTTC	CASSRDLVGGQETQYF
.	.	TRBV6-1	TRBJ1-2	TGTGCCAGCAGATGGGGCGTTGGTGGCTACACCTTC	CASRWGVGGYTF
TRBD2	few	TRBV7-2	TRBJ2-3	TGTGCCAGCAGTCCACACCCGGGGGGAAAAGATACGCAGTATTTT	CASSPHPGGKDTQYF
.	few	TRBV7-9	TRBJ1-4	TGTGCCAGCAGTTTGGGACACATTGATGAAAAACTGTTTTTT	CASSLGHIDEKLFF
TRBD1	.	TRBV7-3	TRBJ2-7	TGTGCCAGCAGCCCGACGGGACAGGGGAACGAGCAGTACTTC	CASSPTGQGNEQYF
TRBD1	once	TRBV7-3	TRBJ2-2	TGTGCCAGCAGCCCCCATTCCCGGGACAGGGTGTCGAGCGGGGAGCTGTTTTTT	CASSPHSRDRVSSGELFF
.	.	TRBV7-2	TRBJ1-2	TGTGCCAGCAGCCCCACGACAGCTAACTATGGCTACACCTTC	CASSPTTANYGYTF
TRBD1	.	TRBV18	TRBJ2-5	TGTGCCAGCTCGCCGGACAGGGGTGAGACCCAGTACTTC	CASSPDRGETQYF
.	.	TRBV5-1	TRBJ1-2	TGCGCCAGCAGCTTCGGGATTAACTATGGCTACACCTTC	CASSFGINYGYTF
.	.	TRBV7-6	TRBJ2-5	TGTGCCAGCAGCCCCGGGACAATAGAGACCCAGTACTTC	CASSPGTIETQYF
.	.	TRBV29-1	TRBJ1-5	TGCAGCGTTGTGACGGGGGGCAATCAGCCCCAGCATTTT	CSVVTGGNQPQHF
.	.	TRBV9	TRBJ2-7	TGTGCCAGCAGCGTAGGGATTCCCCCCTACGAGCAGTACTTC	CASSVGIPPYEQYF
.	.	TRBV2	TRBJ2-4	TGTGCCAGCAACCCGGATCCAGCCAAAAACATTCAGTACTTC	CASNPDPAKNIQYF
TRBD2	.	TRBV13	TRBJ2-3	TGTGCCAGCAGCCTAGGACTAGCGGGGGTTGGAGATACGCAGTATTTT	CASSLGLAGVGDTQYF
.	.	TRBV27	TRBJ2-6	TGTGCCAGCAGCGGAGTTGGGGCCAACGTCCTGACTTTC	CASSGVGANVLTF
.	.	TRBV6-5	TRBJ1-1	TGTGCCAGCAGTTACTCGAAGTTCACTGAAGCTTTCTTT	CASSYSKFTEAFF
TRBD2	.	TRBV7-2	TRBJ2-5	TGTGCCAGCAGCTTCTCCGGCGGGGGTTACGAGACCCAGTACTTC	CASSFSGGGYETQYF
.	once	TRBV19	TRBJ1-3	TGTGCCAGTAGTACCAACTCTGGAAACACCATATATTTT	CASSTNSGNTIYF
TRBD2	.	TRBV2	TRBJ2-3	TGTGCCAGCAGCCCAGCGGGGCCACGCAAAGATACGCAGTATTTT	CASSPAGPRKDTQYF
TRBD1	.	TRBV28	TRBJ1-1	TGTGCCAGCAGTTCGTACAGGGGGCTGGCTTTCTTT	CASSSYRGLAFF
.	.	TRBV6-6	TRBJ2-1	TGTGCCACTGAAGCGGGTTGGAGCTCCTACAATGAGCAGTTCTTC	CATEAGWSSYNEQFF